What follows are 13 T cell receptor beta chains derived from one specimen sequenced in a study of T cell responses to AZD1222 COVID-19 vaccine. The method was immunoSEQ multiplex PCR; TCRdb's version includes in-frame clones alone and lacks a portion of them. The table records approximately 200,000 clones, approximately 93% of them present only once. The sample was peripheral blood, taken 28 days after the second AZD1222 dose. The source of these receptors is an adult who received the AZD1222 COVID-19 vaccine.

The chain recombines TRBV6-1 with TRBJ1-2; unclear D gene. CDR3 length: 13 amino acids. Deletions cut 3 bases from V and 4 bases from J, with 9 bases between. Germline values: CDR1 MNHNS, CDR2 SASEGT. The CDR3 here is CASSERQVYGYTF. CDR3 DNA sequence: TGTGCCAGCAGTGAGCGGCAGGTCTATGGCTACACCTTC.

The chain has TRBV28 and TRBJ1-4, with D possibly being TRBD1 (6 bases). V lost 6 bases and J lost 8, with 22 bases in between. The length of the CDR3 is 16 residues. From germline, CDR1 is MDHEN and CDR2 SYDVKM. CDR3: CASRSFSAGGAEKLFF. CDR3 sequence (DNA): TGTGCCAGCAGATCCTTTTCCGCCGGGGGCGCGGAAAAACTGTTTTTT.

This sequence joins TRBV2 and TRBJ2-1, with a weak D call TRBD2 (5 bases). This CDR3 comprises 13 residues. Deletions cut 2 bases from V and 10 bases from J, with 12 bases between. From germline, CDR1 is SNHLY and CDR2 FYNNEI. For the CDR3, the DNA is TGTGCCAGCAGTGAAAGAGGACTTTCCGAGCAGTTCTTC. It is translated as CASSERGLSEQFF.

Here the CDR3 DNA reads TGTGCCAGCTCACCAGGGCCGGTTGAAGCTTTCTTT. Protein: CASSPGPVEAFF. The genes are TRBV18 and TRBJ1-1; D unclear. The germline V gene has CDR1 KGHSH and CDR2 LQKENI. Trimming pared 2 bases from V and 7 bases from J, leaving 8 bases between. The CDR3 spans 12 residues.

The chain is built from TRBV23-1 and TRBJ2-2; 9 bases are shared with TRBD2. TRBV23-1 is an ORF, with its function uncertain. The V and J ends lost 2 bases and 5 bases, in that order; junction bases with no gene match: 9. The CDR3 runs 17 residues. CDR3 DNA: TGCGCCAGCAGTCAAGCCCGGCGGGGGGGTAGAACCGGGGAGCTGTTTTTT. Translated: CASSQARRGGRTGELFF.

V and J are TRBV4-2 and TRBJ2-5, with D hard to call. Trimming cost V 3 bases and J 1 base, with 9 bases left between them. This CDR3 contains 14 residues. Germline loops: CDR1 LGHNA, CDR2 YNFKEQ. The CDR3 DNA is TGTGCCAGCAGCCATGCCGGGCTCCAAGAGACCCAGTACTTC. Translating gives CASSHAGLQETQYF.

This chain joins TRBV18 and TRBJ1-2; TRBD1 matches at 8 bases. V shed 3 bases, J shed 5 bases, and the junction held 5 bases outside the gene matches. The length of the CDR3 is 14 residues. The germline V gene encodes CDR1 KGHSH and CDR2 LQKENI. CDR3 nucleotide sequence: TGTGCCAGCTCACCGCCGGGACAGGCGTATGGCTACACCTTC. Residues: CASSPPGQAYGYTF.

V usage is TRBV24-1 and J usage is TRBJ1-2; D uncertain. V lost 6 bases, J lost 3 bases, and 13 bases lay in between. The CDR3 has 14 amino acids. Germline V lookup: CDR1 KGHDR, CDR2 SFDVKD. Here the CDR3 DNA reads TGTGCCACCAGTCCCCCGGGCTACGACTATGGCTACACCTTC. It encodes CATSPPGYDYGYTF.

V gene TRBV6-1 combines with J gene TRBJ2-3, with D possibly matching TRBD2 (5 bases). Trimming took 3 bases from V and 0 from J, leaving 10 bases between them. Germline-derived CDR1 and CDR2 are MNHNS and SASEGT. CDR3 length: 15 amino acids. CDR3 in amino acids: CASSETKTSTDTQYF. The CDR3 DNA reads as TGTGCCAGCAGTGAGACTAAGACTAGCACAGATACGCAGTATTTT.

This clone was picked up one time. This chain connects TRBV6-5 to TRBJ1-2; 9 bases match TRBD1. In germline, CDR1 is MNHEY, CDR2 SVGAGI. This CDR3 region has 13 residues. Germline trimming cut 6 bases from V and 8 bases from J; bases unmatched to any gene: 7. The CDR3 loop is CASSQQGAGGYTF. The CDR3 DNA sequence: TGTGCCAGCAGCCAACAGGGGGCAGGAGGCTACACCTTC.

The chain combines TRBV12-3 or TRBV12-4 with TRBJ2-2, with TRBD2 as a possible D gene (6 bases). V dropped 9 bases and J dropped 1 base, with 9 bases sitting between them. The CDR3 has 13 amino acids. CDR3 coding DNA: TGTGCCAGTTCGACTAGGAACACCGGGGAGCTGTTTTTT. As protein: CASSTRNTGELFF.

The gene calls are TRBV3-1 (or the pseudogene TRBV3-2) and TRBJ1-4, with D maybe TRBD1 (5 bases). There are 14 residues in the CDR3. Trimming left V 3 bases short and J 7 bases short, with 12 bases between. Germline CDR1 LGHDT, CDR2 YNNKEL (reference sequence). CDR3 nucleotides: TGTGCCAGCAGCCACGGAGGGGTAGGTGAAAAACTGTTTTTT. Translation gives CASSHGGVGEKLFF.

The rearrangement links TRBV18 to TRBJ1-1; weak D call: TRBD1 (5 bases). V was shortened by 4 bases and J by 0 bases, with 9 bases between the two germline ends. This CDR3 has 14 residues. Germline V gene sequence: CDR1 KGHSH, CDR2 LQKENI. The CDR3: CASSRGNLNTEAFF. As DNA, the CDR3 is TGTGCCAGCTCACGGGGGAACTTGAACACTGAAGCTTTCTTT.